Listed here are 10 T cell receptor beta chains from one sample, sequenced in a study of T cell responses to AZD1222 COVID-19 vaccine. Sequencing was performed with immunoSEQ multiplex PCR; in TCRdb, only in-frame clones are kept and a portion is missing. The table includes some 120,000 clones, 91% detected once. Source: peripheral blood, taken on day 0 of AZD1222 vaccination. The source is an adult in good health.

This chain connects TRBV19 to TRBJ1-6; 8 bases are shared with TRBD1. The germline CDR1 and CDR2 sequences are LNHDA and SQIVND (reference sequence). The CDR3 has 14 residues. Unmatched junction bases numbered 8, after V lost 6 bases and J lost 10 bases. In DNA, the CDR3 is TGTGCCAGTAGGGGGGGACAGGTCGAATCACCCCTCCACTTT. Amino acid sequence: CASRGGQVESPLHF.

The V and J genes are TRBV7-2 and TRBJ2-2; 10 bases are shared with TRBD2. Germline V gene lookup returns CDR1 SGHTA and CDR2 FQGNSA. The length of the CDR3 is 15 residues. The trim removed 5 bases at V and 4 bases at J, leaving 4 bases unmatched. CDR3 in amino acids: CASSLTSGVTGELFF. The CDR3 DNA reads TGTGCCAGCAGCCTTACTAGCGGGGTCACCGGGGAGCTGTTTTTT.

V and J are TRBV30 and TRBJ1-2; D not resolved. The CDR3 contains 13 residues. Germline CDR1 is GTSNPN and CDR2 is SVGIG (reference sequence). The V gene lost 1 base and the J gene lost 3 bases, with 9 bases spanning the gap. CDR3 DNA: TGTGCCTGGAGTGACGAGCCACACTATGGCTACACCTTC. Protein sequence: CAWSDEPHYGYTF.

The chain is built from TRBV5-1 and TRBJ2-3; 8 nucleotides line up with TRBD2. The V gene's germline CDR1 is SGHRS and CDR2 YFSETQ. After removal of 6 bases from V and 3 bases from J, the junction contained 9 bases not matched to a gene. The CDR3 covers 15 residues. The DNA of the CDR3 is TGCGCCAGCACAGATCAACTAGCGGCGACAGATACGCAGTATTTT. It is translated as CASTDQLAATDTQYF.

CDR3 loop: CASSYSLASGLNEQFF. For the CDR3, the DNA is TGTGCCAGCAGTTACTCATTGGCTAGCGGGCTCAATGAGCAGTTCTTC. The chain couples TRBV6-6 to TRBJ2-1; 8 bases line up with TRBD2. Germline CDR1 MNHNY, CDR2 SVGAGI (reference sequence). The V segment lost 0 bases and the J segment 6 bases; nucleotides outside the gene matches: 7. This CDR3 spans 16 amino acids.

V gene TRBV5-1 combines with J gene TRBJ2-7; D possibly corresponds to TRBD2 (6 bases). This CDR3 has 14 residues. V was shortened by 3 bases and J by 0 bases, with 10 bases between the two germline ends. Germline V lookup: CDR1 SGHRS, CDR2 YFSETQ. As DNA, the CDR3 is TGCGCCAGCAGCTCAGCGGGTCGCTCCTACGAGCAGTACTTC. Translation: CASSSAGRSYEQYF. The whole variable domain, remainder taken from reference TRBV5-1 and TRBJ2-7, is KAGVTQTPRYLIKTRGQQVTLSCSPISGHRSVSWYQQTPGQGLQFLFEYFSETQRNKGNFPGRFSGRQFSNSRSEMNVSTLELGDSALYLCASSSAGRSYEQYFGPGTRLTVT.

The chain is built from TRBV27 and TRBJ1-4; TRBD1 aligns across 10 bases. Germline lookup yields CDR1 MNHEY and CDR2 SMNVEV (reference sequence). This CDR3 comprises 16 residues. J was trimmed by 3 bases and V by 5 bases; bases with no gene match: 6. CDR3 sequence (DNA): TGTGCCAGCAGTAGACAGGGGGCGAGCGCTAATGAAAAACTGTTTTTT. It yields the protein CASSRQGASANEKLFF.

The chain joins TRBV7-9 to TRBJ2-5, with D unclear. Trimming shortened V by 5 bases and J by 3 bases, and 4 bases separated the two germline ends. This CDR3 spans 11 amino acids. Germline V CDR1 and CDR2: SEHNR, FQNEAQ (reference sequence). The CDR3 DNA reads TGTGCCAGCAGCCTGAAAGAGACCCAGTACTTC. Its translation is CASSLKETQYF. The complete variable domain, with remaining parts taken from reference TRBV7-9 and TRBJ2-5, reads DTGVSQNPRHKITKRGQNVTFRCDPISEHNRLYWYRQTLGQGPEFLTYFQNEAQLEKSRLLSDRFSAERPKGSFSTLEIQRTEQGDSAMYLCASSLKETQYFGPGTRLLVL.

The gene calls are TRBV29-1 and TRBJ2-1; perhaps TRBD2 as D (6 bases). Trimming stripped 4 bases from V and 10 bases from J, with 17 bases between. This CDR3 contains 13 residues. Germline V gene lookup returns CDR1 SQVTM and CDR2 ANQGSEA. CDR3 residues: CSVGLYGRGEQFF. The CDR3 nucleotides read TGCAGCGTTGGGCTTTACGGGAGAGGCGAGCAGTTCTTC.

This clone was seen just once. The genes are TRBV2 and TRBJ2-2; tentative D call: TRBD1 (5 bases). The CDR3 runs 13 residues. CDR1 is SNHLY, CDR2 FYNNEI, per germline. V was pared by 6 bases and J by 4 bases, with 9 bases between. CDR3 bases: TGTGCCAGCAGCGTTCAGGGCACCGGGGAGCTGTTTTTT. It translates to CASSVQGTGELFF.